These 14 T cell receptor beta chains originate from one sample sequenced in a study of control samples from healthy donors and cancer patients. The repertoire was sequenced with immunoSEQ multiplex PCR; TCRdb's copy has only in-frame clones and lacks some. The repertoire includes 150,000 or so clones, 90% of them detected once, and 2% to 3% sits in the top ten. Sequencing was performed on blood. These receptors all stem from a man aged 40-50 years in good health.

The chain joins TRBV3-1 (or the pseudogene TRBV3-2) to TRBJ2-5, with TRBD2 matching over 7 bases. The CDR3 covers 16 residues. V lost 0 bases to trimming and J lost 5 bases; unmatched junction nucleotides: 9. Germline V gene data show CDR1 as LGHDT and CDR2 as YNNKEL (reference sequence). This CDR3 is CASSQERTRRVETQYF. DNA of the CDR3: TGTGCCAGCAGCCAAGAACGGACTAGGCGCGTTGAGACCCAGTACTTC.

This chain connects TRBV11-3 to TRBJ1-4, with 10 bases identical to TRBD1. Germline trimming cut 9 bases from V and 4 bases from J; bases unmatched to any gene: 17. The germline V gene encodes CDR1 SGHNT and CDR2 YENEEA. The CDR3 is 18 amino acids. DNA of the CDR3: TGTGCCAGAATGGTTAGGGACAGGGGAGGGGATAGTAATGAAAAACTGTTTTTT. Amino acids: CARMVRDRGGDSNEKLFF.

The chain links TRBV5-1 to TRBJ1-5, with a weak D call TRBD1 (5 bases). CDR3 size: 13 residues. Deletions cut 2 bases from V and 7 bases from J, with 10 bases between. The germline V gene encodes CDR1 SGHRS and CDR2 YFSETQ. The CDR3 bases are TGCGCCAGCAGCTTCATCGGGGACCAGCCCCAGCATTTT. Protein product: CASSFIGDQPQHF.

This clone showed up just a few times. The gene calls are TRBV28 and TRBJ2-1; TRBD2 is a possible D gene (6 bases). The CDR3 extends over 12 amino acids. Looked up from germline, CDR1 is MDHEN and CDR2 is SYDVKM. V was cut by 2 bases and J by 9 bases, with 8 bases left in between. The CDR3 sequence: CASSLRGVEQFF. The CDR3 DNA follows: TGTGCCAGCAGTTTACGCGGGGTTGAGCAGTTCTTC.

The chain couples TRBV5-1 to TRBJ2-5, with D possibly matching TRBD1 (8 bases). The V and J ends lost 8 bases and 5 bases respectively, with 16 bases between them. The CDR3 length is 13 residues. Germline-derived CDR1 and CDR2 are SGHRS and YFSETQ. Written as DNA, the CDR3 is TGCGCCAGTCAAGGACAGGGAGGGGAGACCCAGTACTTC. Translated: CASQGQGGETQYF. Full variable domain (missing parts from reference TRBV5-1 and TRBJ2-5): KAGVTQTPRYLIKTRGQQVTLSCSPISGHRSVSWYQQTPGQGLQFLFEYFSETQRNKGNFPGRFSGRQFSNSRSEMNVSTLELGDSALYLCASQGQGGETQYFGPGTRLLVL.

This chain uses TRBV6-1 with TRBJ2-7; TRBD2 agrees at 8 bases. The V segment lost 3 bases and the J segment 1 base; nucleotides outside the gene matches: 8. Germline values: CDR1 MNHNS, CDR2 SASEGT. This CDR3 has 16 amino acids. The CDR3 sequence: CASSETSVSFSYEQYF. The CDR3 DNA follows: TGTGCCAGCAGTGAGACTAGCGTTTCGTTTTCCTACGAGCAGTACTTC.

This chain connects TRBV19 to TRBJ2-1; weak D call: TRBD2 (8 bases). Germline CDR1 and CDR2: LNHDA and SQIVND (reference sequence). Trimming took off 1 base at V and 8 bases at J, with 21 bases between the two ends. There are 17 residues in the CDR3. The CDR3 is CASSIVGRGRFLDEQFF. CDR3 DNA sequence: TGTGCCAGTAGTATAGTCGGGAGGGGGCGCTTTCTCGATGAGCAGTTCTTC.

This chain connects TRBV7-3 to TRBJ2-2; D gene unclear. Trimming took 5 bases from V and 1 from J, leaving 8 bases between them. CDR3 length equals 14 residues. Germline CDR1 is SGHTA and CDR2 is FQGTGA. The CDR3 sequence: CASSPNGNTGELFF. The CDR3 nucleotides are TGTGCCAGCAGCCCGAACGGGAACACCGGGGAGCTGTTTTTT.

This clone was detected once. V gene TRBV5-6 combines with J gene TRBJ2-3; 9 bases fit TRBD2. Per germline, CDR1 SGHDT and CDR2 YYEEEE. V lost 4 bases and J lost 8; bases outside the gene matches: 5. CDR3 size: 13 residues. CDR3: CASSLQRGATQYF. As DNA, the CDR3 is TGTGCCAGCAGCCTTCAGCGGGGGGCTACGCAGTATTTT.

This chain connects TRBV20-1 to TRBJ1-5; tentative D call: TRBD1 (5 bases). V lost 3 bases and J lost 4, with 10 bases in between. Germline loops: CDR1 DFQATT, CDR2 SNEGSKA (reference sequence). The CDR3 covers 13 residues. CDR3 amino acids: CSASKGWNQPQHF. CDR3 DNA sequence: TGCAGTGCTAGTAAGGGGTGGAATCAGCCCCAGCATTTT.

Written as DNA, the CDR3 is TGTGCCAGCAGCCTCGGTGGGGGAGGCACTGAAGCTTTCTTT. This sequence encodes CASSLGGGGTEAFF. The chain combines TRBV16 with TRBJ1-1; a possible D gene is TRBD1 (5 bases). CDR3 size: 14 residues. Germline assignment: CDR1 KGHSY and CDR2 FQNENV. Trimming pared 4 bases from V and 4 bases from J, leaving 13 bases between.

This clone was picked up one time. The chain recombines TRBV23-1 with TRBJ2-3; 7 nucleotides agree with TRBD2. TRBV23-1 is assigned to the ORF class and has an uncertain function. This CDR3 is built from 17 residues. The trim removed 3 bases at V and 8 bases at J, leaving 17 bases unmatched. CDR3 nucleotides: TGCGCCAGCAGTCACCCTCCGGGTTCGGGGGGAAATGGTACGCAGTATTTT. It translates to CASSHPPGSGGNGTQYF.

This chain connects TRBV19 to TRBJ1-5; D may be TRBD1 (6 bases). Germline V CDR1 and CDR2: LNHDA, SQIVND (reference sequence). V lost 1 base to trimming and J lost 5 bases, with 21 bases between them. CDR3 length: 18 residues. The CDR3 nucleotides are TGTGCCAGTAGTATAGCGGTCATGGGTACAGGGAGCCATCAGCCCCAGCATTTT. This codes for CASSIAVMGTGSHQPQHF.

V gene TRBV7-9 combines with J gene TRBJ2-7; D gene unclear. Germline values: CDR1 SEHNR, CDR2 FQNEAQ (reference sequence). The CDR3 has 10 amino acids. Trimming shortened V by 8 bases and J by 3 bases, and 5 bases separated the two germline ends. CDR3 nucleotide sequence: TGTGCCAGCGTCCGCTACGAGCAGTACTTC. It translates to CASVRYEQYF.